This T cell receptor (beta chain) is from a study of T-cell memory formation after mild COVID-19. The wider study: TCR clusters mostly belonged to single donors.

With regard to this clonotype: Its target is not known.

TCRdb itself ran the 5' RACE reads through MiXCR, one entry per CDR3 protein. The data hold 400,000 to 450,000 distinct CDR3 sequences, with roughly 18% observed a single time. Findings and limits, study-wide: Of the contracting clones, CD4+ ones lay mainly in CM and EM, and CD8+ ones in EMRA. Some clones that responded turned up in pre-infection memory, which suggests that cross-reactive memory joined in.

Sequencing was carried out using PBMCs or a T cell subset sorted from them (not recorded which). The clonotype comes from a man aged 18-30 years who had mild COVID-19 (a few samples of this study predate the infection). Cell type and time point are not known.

In DNA, the CDR3 is TGTGCCAGCAGCTTAGCGCTGGCGGGCGAATACGAGCAGTACTTC. Translated, it gives CASSLALAGEYEQYF. This rearrangement joins TRBV7-6 to TRBJ2-7, with D possibly matching TRBD2 (5 bases). The germline V gene has CDR1 SGHVS and CDR2 FNYEAQ. Between the trimmed V and J ends, which lost 0 bases and 4 bases, there was a span of 13 bases. The CDR3 has 15 residues.